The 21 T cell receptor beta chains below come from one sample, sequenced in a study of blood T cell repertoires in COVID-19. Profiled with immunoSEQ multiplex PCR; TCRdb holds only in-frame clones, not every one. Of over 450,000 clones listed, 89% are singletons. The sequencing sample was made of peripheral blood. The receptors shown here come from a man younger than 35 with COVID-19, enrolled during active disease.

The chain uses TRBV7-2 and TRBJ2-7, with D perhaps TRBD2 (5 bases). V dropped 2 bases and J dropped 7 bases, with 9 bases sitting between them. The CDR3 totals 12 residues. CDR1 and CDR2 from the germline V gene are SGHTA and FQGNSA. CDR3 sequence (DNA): TGTGCCAGCAGCTTACGGCGGGCAGAGCAGTACTTC. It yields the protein CASSLRRAEQYF.

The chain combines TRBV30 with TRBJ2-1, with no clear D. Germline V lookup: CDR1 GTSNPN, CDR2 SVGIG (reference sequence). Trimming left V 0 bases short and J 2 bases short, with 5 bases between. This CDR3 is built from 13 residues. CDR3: CAWSVFTYNEQFF. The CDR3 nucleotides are TGTGCCTGGAGTGTGTTCACCTACAATGAGCAGTTCTTC.

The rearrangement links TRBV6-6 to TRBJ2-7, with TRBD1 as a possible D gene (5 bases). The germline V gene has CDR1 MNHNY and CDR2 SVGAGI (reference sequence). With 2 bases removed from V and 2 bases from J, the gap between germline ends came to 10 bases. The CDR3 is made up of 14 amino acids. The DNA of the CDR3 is TGTGCCAGCAGTTACACCCAGGGCCCCTACGAGCAGTACTTC. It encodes CASSYTQGPYEQYF.

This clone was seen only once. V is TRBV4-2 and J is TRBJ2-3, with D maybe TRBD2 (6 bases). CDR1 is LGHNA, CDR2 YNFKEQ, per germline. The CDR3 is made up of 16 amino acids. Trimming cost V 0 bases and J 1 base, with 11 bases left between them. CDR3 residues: CASSQDYSGGTDTQYF. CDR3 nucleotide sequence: TGTGCCAGCAGCCAAGATTATTCGGGAGGCACAGATACGCAGTATTTT.

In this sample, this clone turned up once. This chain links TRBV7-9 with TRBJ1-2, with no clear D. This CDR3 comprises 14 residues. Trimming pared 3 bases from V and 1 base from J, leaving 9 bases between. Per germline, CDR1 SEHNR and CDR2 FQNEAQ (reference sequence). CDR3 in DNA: TGTGCCAGCAGCTTGCCCGGGGTTAACTATGGCTACACCTTC. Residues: CASSLPGVNYGYTF.

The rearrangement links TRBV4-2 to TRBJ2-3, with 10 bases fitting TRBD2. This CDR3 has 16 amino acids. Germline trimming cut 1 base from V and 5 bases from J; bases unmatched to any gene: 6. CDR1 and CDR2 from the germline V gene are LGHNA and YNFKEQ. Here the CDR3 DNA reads TGTGCCAGCAGCCAAGGGCTAGCGGGAGTAAGAGATACGCAGTATTTT. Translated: CASSQGLAGVRDTQYF.

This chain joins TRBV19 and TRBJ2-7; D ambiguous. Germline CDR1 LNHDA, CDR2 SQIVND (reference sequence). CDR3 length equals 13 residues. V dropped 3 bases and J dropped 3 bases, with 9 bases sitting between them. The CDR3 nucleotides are TGTGCCAGTAGTATCATTCATTTCTACGAGCAGTACTTC. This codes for CASSIIHFYEQYF.

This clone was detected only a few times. The CDR3 DNA sequence: TGTGCCAGCAGCCAAAACAGGGGCCATGGAAACACCATATATTTT. This gives the protein CASSQNRGHGNTIYF. V is TRBV5-4 and J is TRBJ1-3; the match to TRBD1 covers 7 bases. Germline V lookup: CDR1 SGHNT, CDR2 YYREEE (reference sequence). With V trimmed by 4 bases and J by 3 bases, 7 bases remained unmatched. CDR3 length: 15 amino acids.

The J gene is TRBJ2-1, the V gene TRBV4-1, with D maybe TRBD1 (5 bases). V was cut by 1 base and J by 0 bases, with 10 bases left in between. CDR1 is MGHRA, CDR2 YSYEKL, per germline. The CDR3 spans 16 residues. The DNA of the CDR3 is TGCGCCAGCAGCCAAGTTCGTGACAGCTCCTACAATGAGCAGTTCTTC. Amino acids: CASSQVRDSSYNEQFF.

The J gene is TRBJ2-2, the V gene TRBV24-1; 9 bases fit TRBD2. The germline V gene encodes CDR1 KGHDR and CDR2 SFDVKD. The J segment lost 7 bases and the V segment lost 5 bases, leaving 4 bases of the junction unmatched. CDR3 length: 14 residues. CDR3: CATSGGGAGGELFF. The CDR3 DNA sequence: TGTGCCACCAGTGGCGGGGGGGCAGGCGGGGAGCTGTTTTTT.

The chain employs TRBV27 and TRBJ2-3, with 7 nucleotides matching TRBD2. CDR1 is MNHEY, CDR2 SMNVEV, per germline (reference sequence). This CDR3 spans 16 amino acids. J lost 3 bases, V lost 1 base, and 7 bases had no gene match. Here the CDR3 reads CASSLLGGRGTDTQYF. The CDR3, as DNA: TGTGCCAGCAGTTTATTAGGCGGGAGAGGTACAGATACGCAGTATTTT.

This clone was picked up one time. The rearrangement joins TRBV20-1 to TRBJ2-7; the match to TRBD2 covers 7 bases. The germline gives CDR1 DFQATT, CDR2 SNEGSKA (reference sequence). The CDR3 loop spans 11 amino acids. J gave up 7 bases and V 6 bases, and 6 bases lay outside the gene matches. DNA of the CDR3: TGCAGTGCGGGGAGGGGAAGGGAGCAGTACTTC. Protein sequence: CSAGRGREQYF.

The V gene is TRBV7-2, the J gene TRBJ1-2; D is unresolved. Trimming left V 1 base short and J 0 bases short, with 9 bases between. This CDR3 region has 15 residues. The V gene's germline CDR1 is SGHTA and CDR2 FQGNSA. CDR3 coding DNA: TGTGCCAGCAGCTTAGGAGGAGGGACTAACTATGGCTACACCTTC. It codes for CASSLGGGTNYGYTF.

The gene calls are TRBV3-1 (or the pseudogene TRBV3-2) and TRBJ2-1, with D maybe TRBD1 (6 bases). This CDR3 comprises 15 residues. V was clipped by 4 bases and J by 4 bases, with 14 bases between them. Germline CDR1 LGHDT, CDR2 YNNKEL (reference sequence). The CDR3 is CASSLGQRVYNEQFF. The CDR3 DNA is TGTGCCAGCAGCCTCGGACAGAGGGTTTACAATGAGCAGTTCTTC.

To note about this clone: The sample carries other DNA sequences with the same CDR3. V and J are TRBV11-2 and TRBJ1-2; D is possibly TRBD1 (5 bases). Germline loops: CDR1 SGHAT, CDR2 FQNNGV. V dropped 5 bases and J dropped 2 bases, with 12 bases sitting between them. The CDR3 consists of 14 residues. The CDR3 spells CASSLGGVNYGYTF. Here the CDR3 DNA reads TGTGCCAGCAGCCTCGGGGGGGTAAACTATGGCTACACCTTC.

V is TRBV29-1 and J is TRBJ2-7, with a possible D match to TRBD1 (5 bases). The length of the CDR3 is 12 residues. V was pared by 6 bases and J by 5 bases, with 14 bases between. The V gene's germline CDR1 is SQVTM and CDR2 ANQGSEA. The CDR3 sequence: CSVVDSFDEQYF. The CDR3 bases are TGCAGCGTCGTCGACAGTTTCGACGAGCAGTACTTC.

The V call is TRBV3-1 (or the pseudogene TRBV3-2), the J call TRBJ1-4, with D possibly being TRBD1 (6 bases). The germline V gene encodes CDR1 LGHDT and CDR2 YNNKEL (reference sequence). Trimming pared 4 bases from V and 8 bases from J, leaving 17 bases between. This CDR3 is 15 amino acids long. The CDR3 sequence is CASSPPRGAGEKLFF. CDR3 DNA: TGTGCCAGCAGCCCCCCACGGGGGGCGGGGGAAAAACTGTTTTTT.

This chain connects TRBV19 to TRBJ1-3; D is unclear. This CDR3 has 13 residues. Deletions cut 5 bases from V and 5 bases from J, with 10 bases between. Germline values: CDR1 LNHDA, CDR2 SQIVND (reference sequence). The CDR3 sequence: CASSLDYRNTIYF. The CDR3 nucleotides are TGTGCCAGTAGTCTCGACTATCGAAACACCATATATTTT.

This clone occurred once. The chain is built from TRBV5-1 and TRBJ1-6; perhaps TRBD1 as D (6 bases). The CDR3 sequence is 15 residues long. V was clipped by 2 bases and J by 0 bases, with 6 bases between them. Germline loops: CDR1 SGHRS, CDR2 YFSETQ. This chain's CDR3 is CASSLQGSYNSPLHF. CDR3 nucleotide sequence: TGCGCCAGCAGCTTACAGGGCTCCTATAATTCACCCCTCCACTTT.

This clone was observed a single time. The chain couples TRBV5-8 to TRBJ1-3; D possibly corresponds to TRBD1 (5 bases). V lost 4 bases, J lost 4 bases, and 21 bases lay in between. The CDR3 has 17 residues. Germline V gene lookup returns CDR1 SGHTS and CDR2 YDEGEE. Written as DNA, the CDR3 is TGTGCCAGCAGCCGAAACGTAGGTGGCAGGGCCGGAAACACCATATATTTT. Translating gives CASSRNVGGRAGNTIYF.

The CDR3 nucleotides are TGTGCCAGCAGCCGTTTTCCCCCAGAGGGGAGGAATGAGCAGTTCTTC. This encodes CASSRFPPEGRNEQFF. The chain couples TRBV27 to TRBJ2-1; D is perhaps TRBD2 (6 bases). Germline-derived CDR1 and CDR2 are MNHEY and SMNVEV (reference sequence). The CDR3 totals 16 residues. V was clipped by 6 bases and J by 7 bases, with 22 bases between them.